The 17 T cell receptor beta chains given below trace back to one sample, sequenced in a study of blood T cell repertoires in COVID-19. TCRdb's table, derived via immunoSEQ multiplex PCR, lists solely in-frame clones and lacks some. The sample lists around 140,000 clones, approximately 82% seen once, with 1.6% in the top ten. The sequenced sample consisted of peripheral blood. These TCRs come from a human donor in a cohort sampled during active COVID-19.

This clone appeared a few times. The V call is TRBV7-9, the J call TRBJ1-2; D perhaps matches TRBD1 (6 bases). Germline V CDR1 and CDR2: SEHNR, FQNEAQ (reference sequence). The ends were cut back, 2 bases at V and 7 bases at J, with 8 bases in the middle. This CDR3 region has 12 residues. The DNA of the CDR3 is TGTGCCAGCAGCTTACAGGGGATTGGCTACACCTTC. Translation gives CASSLQGIGYTF.

The J gene is TRBJ2-3, the V gene TRBV5-1, with 15 bases identical to TRBD2. Germline V gene lookup returns CDR1 SGHRS and CDR2 YFSETQ. Trimming cost V 4 bases and J 4 bases; bases outside gene matches: 4. This CDR3 comprises 16 residues. DNA of the CDR3: TGCGCCAGCAGCACCGGGACTAGCGGGAGGTCAGATACGCAGTATTTT. Translated, it gives CASSTGTSGRSDTQYF.

Remarks on this clone: One end of the junction is discordant with germline, which a read error may explain. The chain recombines TRBV11-3 with TRBJ2-1; 7 bases fit TRBD1. The CDR3 covers 17 residues. CDR1 and CDR2 from the germline V gene are SGHNT and YENEEA. CDR3 residues: CASSVENRDRNYNEQFF. In DNA form, the CDR3 reads TGTGCCAGCAGCGTAGAAAATCGGGACAGAAACTACAATGAGCAGTTCTTC.

The chain uses TRBV19 and TRBJ1-3; D gene uncertain. V lost 7 bases to trimming and J lost 4 bases, with 5 bases between them. Germline CDR1 is LNHDA and CDR2 is SQIVND (reference sequence). This CDR3 region has 11 residues. The CDR3 region has the DNA TGTGCCAGTACGAGGGGAAACACCATATATTTT. Translating it yields CASTRGNTIYF.

The chain combines TRBV18 with TRBJ2-7; no reliable D call. From germline, CDR1 is KGHSH and CDR2 LQKENI. This CDR3 comprises 17 residues. The V and J ends lost 0 bases and 4 bases respectively, with 19 bases between them. The CDR3 sequence is CASSPPLSQAAFYEQYF. The CDR3 nucleotides read TGTGCCAGCTCACCACCCCTTTCGCAGGCTGCCTTTTACGAGCAGTACTTC.

CDR3 in DNA: TGTGCCAGTAGTATCAGGTCGGGCTCCCTAGCCCAGGAGCAGTACTTC. Residues: CASSIRSGSLAQEQYF. This rearrangement joins TRBV19 to TRBJ2-7, with D perhaps TRBD2 (5 bases). Looked up from germline, CDR1 is LNHDA and CDR2 is SQIVND (reference sequence). The V end was cut by 3 bases, the J end by 7 bases, with 22 bases between. This CDR3 comprises 16 residues.

This clone was detected once. V and J are TRBV7-3 and TRBJ2-5, with D unresolved. Trimming cost V 4 bases and J 5 bases, with 11 bases left between them. CDR1 and CDR2 from the germline V gene are SGHTA and FQGTGA. The CDR3 extends over 13 amino acids. In DNA, the CDR3 is TGTGCCAGCAGCTCCAACCTCGGGGAGACCCAGTACTTC. This codes for CASSSNLGETQYF.

The V call is TRBV27, the J call TRBJ2-7, with 9 bases matching TRBD1. CDR3 length: 15 residues. Per the germline V gene, CDR1 is MNHEY and CDR2 is SMNVEV (reference sequence). V was pared by 5 bases and J by 6 bases, with 11 bases of the junction left unmatched. This chain's CDR3 is CASSGRGTGITEQYF. In DNA, the CDR3 is TGTGCCAGCAGTGGCAGGGGGACAGGGATAACCGAGCAGTACTTC.

The chain employs TRBV5-5 and TRBJ2-3, with TRBD2 matching over 13 bases. There are 18 residues in the CDR3. Germline-derived CDR1 and CDR2 are SGHKS and YYEKEE (reference sequence). V lost 6 bases to trimming and J lost 0 bases; unmatched junction nucleotides: 10. CDR3 sequence: CASKGAGTSGTSTDTQYF. The CDR3 bases are TGTGCCAGCAAAGGCGCCGGGACTAGCGGGACTAGCACAGATACGCAGTATTTT.

This clone was counted between two and nine times. This chain links TRBV6-5 with TRBJ2-1, with TRBD2 matching 10 bases. Germline values: CDR1 MNHEY, CDR2 SVGAGI. After removal of 7 bases from V and 7 bases from J, the junction contained 10 bases not matched to a gene. The CDR3 length is 15 residues. This chain's CDR3 is CASIPPSGSLNEQFF. The CDR3 DNA sequence: TGTGCCAGCATCCCACCTAGCGGGAGTTTGAATGAGCAGTTCTTC.

The V gene is TRBV5-6, the J gene TRBJ2-1, with 7 positions matching TRBD2. From germline, CDR1 is SGHDT and CDR2 YYEEEE. Germline trimming cut 0 bases from V and 5 bases from J; bases unmatched to any gene: 5. This CDR3 is 15 amino acids long. The CDR3 region has the DNA TGTGCCAGCAGCTTGGTGGGCGGGAGTCACAATGAGCAGTTCTTC. It specifies CASSLVGGSHNEQFF.

This clone was seen at least ten times. V is TRBV18 and J is TRBJ2-2; TRBD1 aligns across 7 bases. Trimming at V came to 3 bases and at J to 6 bases, leaving 1 base not matched to a gene. This CDR3 spans 13 amino acids. Germline-derived CDR1 and CDR2 are KGHSH and LQKENI. CDR3 DNA: TGTGCCAGCTCACCGACAGGGCCCGGGGAGCTGTTTTTT. Encoded protein: CASSPTGPGELFF.

The J gene is TRBJ2-1, the V gene TRBV2; no firm D call. Germline CDR1 reads SNHLY; CDR2 reads FYNNEI. This CDR3 region has 13 residues. V lost 5 bases to trimming and J lost 4 bases, with 9 bases between them. CDR3 DNA sequence: TGTGCCAGCAGTCCGAGGCGATACAATGAGCAGTTCTTC. Translation gives CASSPRRYNEQFF. Variable domain in full (rest from reference TRBV2 and TRBJ2-1): EPEVTQTPSHQVTQMGQEVILRCVPISNHLYFYWYRQILGQKVEFLVSFYNNEISEKSEIFDDQFSVERPDGSNFTLKIRSTKLEDSAMYFCASSPRRYNEQFFGPGTRLTVL.

V usage is TRBV6-5 and J usage is TRBJ1-2, with 10 bases fitting TRBD1. Losses at the gene ends were 5 bases for V and 4 bases for J; bases not matched to a gene: 7. Per germline, CDR1 MNHEY and CDR2 SVGAGI. The CDR3 consists of 15 residues. DNA for the CDR3: TGTGCCAGCAGTCCGTCCCGGGACAGGGGCTATGGCTACACCTTC. It is translated as CASSPSRDRGYGYTF.

V and J are TRBV4-3 and TRBJ1-5, with D unclear. With 0 bases removed from V and 5 bases from J, the gap between germline ends came to 11 bases. The CDR3 totals 15 residues. The V gene's germline CDR1 is LGHNA and CDR2 YSLEER. In nucleotides, the CDR3 is TGCGCCAGCAGCCAAGATTACGGGGTTCATCAGCCCCAGCATTTT. Its translation: CASSQDYGVHQPQHF.

The chain is built from TRBV28 and TRBJ1-2; 8 bases line up with TRBD1. V was pared by 11 bases and J by 7 bases, with 3 bases of the junction left unmatched. This CDR3 is built from 10 residues. Germline lookup yields CDR1 MDHEN and CDR2 SYDVKM. The chain's CDR3 is CAAGGFGYTF. DNA for the CDR3: TGTGCCGCAGGGGGCTTTGGCTACACCTTC.

In its sample, this clone was seen once. J is TRBJ1-2 and V is TRBV19; D remains ambiguous. The CDR3 totals 16 residues. Germline V gene data show CDR1 as LNHDA and CDR2 as SQIVND (reference sequence). Trimming removed 7 bases at V and 0 bases at J, with 18 bases between. The CDR3 here is CASIDDAGETNYGYTF. The CDR3 nucleotides are TGTGCCAGTATAGATGATGCGGGTGAAACTAACTATGGCTACACCTTC. The full variable domain, in which reference TRBV19 and TRBJ1-2 provide the parts outside the CDR3, is DGGITQSPKYLFRKEGQNVTLSCEQNLNHDAMYWYRQDPGQGLRLIYYSQIVNDFQKGDIAEGYSVSREKKESFPLTVTSAQKNPTAFYLCASIDDAGETNYGYTFGSGTRLTVV.